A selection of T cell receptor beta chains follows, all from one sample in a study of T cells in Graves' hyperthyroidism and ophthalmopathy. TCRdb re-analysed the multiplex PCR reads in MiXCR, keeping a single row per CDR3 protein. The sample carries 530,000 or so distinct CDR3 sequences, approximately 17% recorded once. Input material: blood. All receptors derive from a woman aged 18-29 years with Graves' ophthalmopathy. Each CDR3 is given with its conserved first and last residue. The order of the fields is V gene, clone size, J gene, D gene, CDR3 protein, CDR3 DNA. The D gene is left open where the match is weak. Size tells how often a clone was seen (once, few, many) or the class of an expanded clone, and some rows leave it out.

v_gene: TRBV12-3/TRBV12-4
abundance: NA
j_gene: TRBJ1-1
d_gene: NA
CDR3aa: CASAGGASTEAFF
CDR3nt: TGTGCCAGCGCCGGCGGAGCAAGCACTGAAGCTTTCTTT

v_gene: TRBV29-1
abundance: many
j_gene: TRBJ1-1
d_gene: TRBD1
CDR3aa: CSVEDLDRGRRTEAFF
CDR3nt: TGCAGCGTTGAAGATCTTGACAGGGGGCGGAGAACTGAAGCTTTCTTT

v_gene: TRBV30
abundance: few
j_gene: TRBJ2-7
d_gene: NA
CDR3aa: CAWSEGRVEVRSYEQYF
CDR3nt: TGTGCCTGGAGTGAGGGCAGGGTAGAAGTTAGGTCCTACGAGCAGTACTTC

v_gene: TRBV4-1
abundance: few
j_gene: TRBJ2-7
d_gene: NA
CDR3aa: CASSQDPRRGYEQYF
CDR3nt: TGCGCCAGCAGCCAAGATCCGCGTAGGGGCTACGAGCAGTACTTC

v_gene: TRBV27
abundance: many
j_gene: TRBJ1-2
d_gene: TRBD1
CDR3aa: CASSQGQGVYYGYTF
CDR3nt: TGTGCCAGCAGTCAGGGACAGGGGGTTTACTATGGCTACACCTTC

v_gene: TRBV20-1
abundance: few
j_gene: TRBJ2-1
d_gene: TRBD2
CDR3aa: CSASGPLAGARVPYYNEQFF
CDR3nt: TGCAGTGCTAGTGGTCCGCTAGCGGGAGCCCGCGTCCCTTATTACAATGAGCAGTTCTTC

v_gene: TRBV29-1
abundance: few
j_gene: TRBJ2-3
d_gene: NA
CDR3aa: CSVESPGTMVVDTQYF
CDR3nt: TGCAGCGTTGAATCCCCTGGTACGATGGTGGTAGATACGCAGTATTTT

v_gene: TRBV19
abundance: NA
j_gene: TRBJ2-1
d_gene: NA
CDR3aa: CASSLDSGGDWEQFF
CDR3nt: TGTGCCAGCTCATTGGACAGTGGAGGGGACTGGGAGCAGTTCTTC

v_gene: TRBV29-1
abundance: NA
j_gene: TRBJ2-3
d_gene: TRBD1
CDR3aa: CSVDTGQAETDTQYF
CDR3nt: TGCAGCGTTGATACGGGACAGGCGGAGACAGATACGCAGTATTTT

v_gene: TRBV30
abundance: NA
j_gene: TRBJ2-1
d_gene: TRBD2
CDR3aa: CAWSIGLAGVHEQFF
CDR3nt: TGTGCCTGGAGTATAGGACTAGCGGGAGTACATGAGCAGTTCTTC

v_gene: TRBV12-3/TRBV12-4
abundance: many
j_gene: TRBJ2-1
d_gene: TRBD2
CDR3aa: CASIHPGTSGNNEQFF
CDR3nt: TGTGCCAGCATCCATCCCGGGACTAGCGGAAACAATGAGCAGTTCTTC

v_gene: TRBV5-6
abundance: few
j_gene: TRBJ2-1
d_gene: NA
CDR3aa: CASSPPGLLNYNEQFF
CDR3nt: TGTGCCAGCAGCCCCCCGGGACTTTTAAACTACAATGAGCAGTTCTTC

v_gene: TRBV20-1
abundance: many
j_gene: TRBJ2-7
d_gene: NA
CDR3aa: CSGVKDGRGNEQYF
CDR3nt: TGCAGTGGAGTCAAGGACGGGAGAGGGAACGAGCAGTACTTC